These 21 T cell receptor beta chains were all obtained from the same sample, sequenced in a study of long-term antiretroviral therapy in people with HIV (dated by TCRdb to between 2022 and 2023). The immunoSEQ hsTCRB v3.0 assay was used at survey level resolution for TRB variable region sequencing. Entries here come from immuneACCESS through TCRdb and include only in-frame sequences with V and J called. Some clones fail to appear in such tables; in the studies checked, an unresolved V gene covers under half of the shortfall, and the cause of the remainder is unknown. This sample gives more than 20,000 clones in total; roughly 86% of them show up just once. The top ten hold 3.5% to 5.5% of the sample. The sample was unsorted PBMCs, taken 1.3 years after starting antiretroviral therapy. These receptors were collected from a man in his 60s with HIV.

CDR3 sequence reads: CASIRRWEGNEQFF. The CDR3 DNA follows: TGTGCCAGCATCCGGAGGTGGGAAGGGAATGAGCAGTTCTTC. J is TRBJ2-1 and V is TRBV11-2, with D possibly being TRBD2 (5 bases). V was shortened by 7 bases and J by 7 bases, with 17 bases between the two germline ends. Germline V gives CDR1 SGHAT, CDR2 FQNNGV. This CDR3 spans 14 amino acids.

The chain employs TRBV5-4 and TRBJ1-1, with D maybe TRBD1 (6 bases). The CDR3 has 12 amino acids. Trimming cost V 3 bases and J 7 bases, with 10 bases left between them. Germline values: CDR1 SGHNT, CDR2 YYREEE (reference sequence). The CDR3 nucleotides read TGTGCCAGCAGCTCGGACAGCCTTGAAGCTTTCTTT. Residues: CASSSDSLEAFF.

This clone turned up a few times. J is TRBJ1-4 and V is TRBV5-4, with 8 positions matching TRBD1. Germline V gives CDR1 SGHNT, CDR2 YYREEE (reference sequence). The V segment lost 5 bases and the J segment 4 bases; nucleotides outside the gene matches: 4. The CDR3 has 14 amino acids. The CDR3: CASSRDRLNEKLFF. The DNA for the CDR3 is TGTGCCAGCAGTCGGGACAGGCTTAATGAAAAACTGTTTTTT.

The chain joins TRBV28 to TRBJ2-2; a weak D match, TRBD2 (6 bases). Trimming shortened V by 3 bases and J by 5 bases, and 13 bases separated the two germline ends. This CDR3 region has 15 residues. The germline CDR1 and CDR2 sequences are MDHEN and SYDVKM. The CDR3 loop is CASSFIGAGTGELFF. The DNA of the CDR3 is TGTGCCAGCAGTTTTATAGGGGCGGGGACCGGGGAGCTGTTTTTT.

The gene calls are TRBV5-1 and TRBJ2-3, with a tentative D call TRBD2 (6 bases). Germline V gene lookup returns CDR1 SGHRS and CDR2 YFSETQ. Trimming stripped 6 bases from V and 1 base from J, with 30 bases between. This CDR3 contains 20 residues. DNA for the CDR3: TGCGCCAGCAACATTCAGATCGGGACTTCCGACCGGTGGGGCACAGATACGCAGTATTTT. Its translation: CASNIQIGTSDRWGTDTQYF.

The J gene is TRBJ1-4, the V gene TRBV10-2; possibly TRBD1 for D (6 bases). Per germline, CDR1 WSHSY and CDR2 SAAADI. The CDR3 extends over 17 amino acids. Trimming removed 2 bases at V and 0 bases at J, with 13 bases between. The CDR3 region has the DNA TGCGCCAGCAGTGAGGACAGGTCTCCTGCAACTAATGAAAAACTGTTTTTT. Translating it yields CASSEDRSPATNEKLFF.

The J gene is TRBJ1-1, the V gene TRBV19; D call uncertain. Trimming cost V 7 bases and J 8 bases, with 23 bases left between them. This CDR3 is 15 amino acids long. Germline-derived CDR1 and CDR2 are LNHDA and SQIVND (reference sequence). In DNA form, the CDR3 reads TGTGCCAGTAATCGCGGCCGGCAGGCAATCTTGGAAGCTTTCTTT. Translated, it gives CASNRGRQAILEAFF.

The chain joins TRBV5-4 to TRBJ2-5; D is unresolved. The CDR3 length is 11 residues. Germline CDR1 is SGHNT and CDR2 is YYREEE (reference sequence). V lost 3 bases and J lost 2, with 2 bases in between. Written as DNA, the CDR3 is TGTGCCAGCAGCTGGCAAGAGACCCAGTACTTC. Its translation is CASSWQETQYF.

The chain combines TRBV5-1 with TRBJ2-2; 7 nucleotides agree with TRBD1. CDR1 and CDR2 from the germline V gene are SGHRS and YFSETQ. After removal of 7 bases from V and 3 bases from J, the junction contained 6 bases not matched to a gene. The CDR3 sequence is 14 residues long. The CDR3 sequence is CASRTGADTGELFF. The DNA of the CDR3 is TGCGCCAGCCGAACAGGGGCGGACACCGGGGAGCTGTTTTTT.

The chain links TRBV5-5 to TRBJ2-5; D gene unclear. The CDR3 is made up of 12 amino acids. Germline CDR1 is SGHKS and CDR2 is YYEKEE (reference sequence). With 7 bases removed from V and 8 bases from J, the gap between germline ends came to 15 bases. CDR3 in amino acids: CASGADPGTQYF. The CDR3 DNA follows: TGTGCCAGCGGCGCCGATCCGGGCACCCAGTACTTC.

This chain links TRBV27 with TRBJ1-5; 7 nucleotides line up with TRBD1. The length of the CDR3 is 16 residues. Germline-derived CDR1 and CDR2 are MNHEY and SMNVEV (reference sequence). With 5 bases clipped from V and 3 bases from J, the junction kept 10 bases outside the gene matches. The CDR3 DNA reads TGTGCCAGCAGTCCCCACAGGGGTAATACCAATCAGCCCCAGCATTTT. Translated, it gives CASSPHRGNTNQPQHF.

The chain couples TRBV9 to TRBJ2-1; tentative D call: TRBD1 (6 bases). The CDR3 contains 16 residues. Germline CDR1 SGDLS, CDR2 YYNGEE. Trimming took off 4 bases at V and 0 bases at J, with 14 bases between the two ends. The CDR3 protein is CASSPQGHLSYNEQFF. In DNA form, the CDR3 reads TGTGCCAGCAGCCCCCAGGGACACCTCTCCTACAATGAGCAGTTCTTC.

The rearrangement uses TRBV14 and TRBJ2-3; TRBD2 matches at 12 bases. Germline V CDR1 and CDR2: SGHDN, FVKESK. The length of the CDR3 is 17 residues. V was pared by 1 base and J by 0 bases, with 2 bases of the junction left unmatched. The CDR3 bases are TGTGCCAGCAGCCAAGCTGGACTAGCGGGAAGCACAGATACGCAGTATTTT. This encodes CASSQAGLAGSTDTQYF.

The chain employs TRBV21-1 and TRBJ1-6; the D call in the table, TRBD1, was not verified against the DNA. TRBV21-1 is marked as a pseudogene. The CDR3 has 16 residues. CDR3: CASSKKGDRVSSPLHF. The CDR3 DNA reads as TGTGCCAGCAGCAAAAAAGGGGACAGGGTTAGTTCACCCCTCCACTTT.

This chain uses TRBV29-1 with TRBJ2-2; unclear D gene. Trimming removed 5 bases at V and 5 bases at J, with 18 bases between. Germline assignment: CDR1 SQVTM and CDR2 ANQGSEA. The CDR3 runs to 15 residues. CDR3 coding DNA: TGCAGCGTTTCGATCAGTCAGTTCGGGACCGGGGAGCTGTTTTTT. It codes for CSVSISQFGTGELFF.

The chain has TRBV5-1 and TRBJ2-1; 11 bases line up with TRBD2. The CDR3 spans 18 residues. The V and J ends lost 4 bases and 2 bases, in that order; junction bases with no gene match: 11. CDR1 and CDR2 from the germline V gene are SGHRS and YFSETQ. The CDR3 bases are TGCGCCAGCAGCCTCGGGCTAGCGGGGGGTAGAGCCTACAATGAGCAGTTCTTC. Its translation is CASSLGLAGGRAYNEQFF. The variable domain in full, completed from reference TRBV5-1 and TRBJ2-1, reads KAGVTQTPRYLIKTRGQQVTLSCSPISGHRSVSWYQQTPGQGLQFLFEYFSETQRNKGNFPGRFSGRQFSNSRSEMNVSTLELGDSALYLCASSLGLAGGRAYNEQFFGPGTRLTVL.

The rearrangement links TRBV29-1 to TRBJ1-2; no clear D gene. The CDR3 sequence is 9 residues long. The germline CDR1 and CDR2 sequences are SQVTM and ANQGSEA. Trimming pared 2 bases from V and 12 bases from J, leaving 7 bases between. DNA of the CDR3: TGCAGCGTTGAATTTGGGAACACCTTC. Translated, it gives CSVEFGNTF.

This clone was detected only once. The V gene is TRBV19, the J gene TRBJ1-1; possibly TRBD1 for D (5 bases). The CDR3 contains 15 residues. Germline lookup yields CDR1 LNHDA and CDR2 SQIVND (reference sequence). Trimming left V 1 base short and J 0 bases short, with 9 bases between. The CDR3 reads CASSIVRGLNTEAFF. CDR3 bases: TGTGCCAGTAGTATAGTTAGGGGTTTGAACACTGAAGCTTTCTTT.

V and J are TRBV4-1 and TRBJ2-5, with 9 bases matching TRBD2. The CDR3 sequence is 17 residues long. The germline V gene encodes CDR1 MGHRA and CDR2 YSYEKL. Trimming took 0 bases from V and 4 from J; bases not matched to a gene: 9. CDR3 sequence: CASSQDIASGTPETQYF. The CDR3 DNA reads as TGCGCCAGCAGCCAAGATATCGCTAGCGGGACTCCAGAGACCCAGTACTTC.

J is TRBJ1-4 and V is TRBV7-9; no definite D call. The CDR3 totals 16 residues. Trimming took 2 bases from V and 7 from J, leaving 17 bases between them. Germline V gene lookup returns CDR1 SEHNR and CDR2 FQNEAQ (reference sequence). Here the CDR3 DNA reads TGTGCCAGCAGCTTAAGACCGGGTGAGGGTTCTGAAAAACTGTTTTTT. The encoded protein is CASSLRPGEGSEKLFF.

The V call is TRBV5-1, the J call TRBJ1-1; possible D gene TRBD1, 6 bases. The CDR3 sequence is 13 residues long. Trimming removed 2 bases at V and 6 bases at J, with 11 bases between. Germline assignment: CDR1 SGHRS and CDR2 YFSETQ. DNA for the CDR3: TGCGCCAGCAGCTTAGAGGGGGTCCCTGAAGCTTTCTTT. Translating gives CASSLEGVPEAFF.